The rows below give T cell receptor beta chains drawn from one sample of a study of blood T cell repertoires in COVID-19. Sequencing used immunoSEQ multiplex PCR; TCRdb keeps in-frame clones, though not all of them. The sample has over 250,000 clones, 84% seen once. Sequencing input: peripheral blood. These receptors were collected from a human donor with COVID-19, enrolled during active disease. The donor label of this sample is uncertain. Each CDR3 is given with its conserved first and last residue. D genes are given only for firm matches. Some rows have no size entry. The others give once, few or many, or a class for an expanded clone.

many | TRBJ1-1 | TRBV14 | TRBD1 | CASSQTGLSSEAFF | TGTGCCAGCAGCCAGACAGGGTTGAGTTCTGAAGCTTTCTTT
. | TRBJ1-6 | TRBV7-8 | . | CASSSPNSPLHF | TGTGCCAGCAGCTCTCCGAATTCACCCCTCCACTTT
few | TRBJ2-7 | TRBV11-2 | TRBD2 | CASSPRLAGDEQYF | TGTGCCAGCAGCCCTCGACTAGCGGGAGACGAGCAGTACTTC
. | TRBJ2-3 | TRBV11-3 | TRBD2 | CASSGGDFTDTQYF | TGTGCCAGCAGCGGGGGGGACTTCACAGATACGCAGTATTTT
. | TRBJ2-3 | TRBV7-3 | TRBD2 | CASSLTSGEWMDTQYF | TGTGCCAGCAGCCTGACTAGCGGCGAGTGGATGGATACGCAGTATTTT
. | TRBJ2-1 | TRBV28 | TRBD1 | CASKLDRDRGNEQFF | TGTGCCAGCAAACTTGACCGGGACAGGGGGAATGAGCAGTTCTTC
. | TRBJ2-1 | TRBV6-4 | . | CASSQRAYNEQFF | TGTGCCAGCAGCCAGCGGGCCTACAATGAGCAGTTCTTC
. | TRBJ2-1 | TRBV27 | . | CASSFGTYNEQFF | TGTGCCAGCAGTTTCGGGACCTACAATGAGCAGTTCTTC
. | TRBJ1-1 | TRBV4-1 | . | CASSQYYRSVRVPEAFF | TGCGCCAGCAGCCAATATTACCGTTCAGTCCGGGTCCCTGAAGCTTTCTTT
. | TRBJ2-7 | TRBV30 | TRBD2 | CAWSVTRGGLAGAYEQYF | TGTGCCTGGAGTGTAACCAGAGGGGGACTAGCGGGAGCTTACGAGCAGTACTTC
once | TRBJ1-1 | TRBV7-3 | TRBD1 | CASSLRGTGRTEAFF | TGTGCCAGCAGCTTACGGGGGACAGGGAGGACTGAAGCTTTCTTT
. | TRBJ2-1 | TRBV18 | . | CASSPVVSGDNEQFF | TGTGCCAGCTCCCCCGTGGTAAGCGGAGACAATGAGCAGTTCTTC
. | TRBJ1-6 | TRBV2 | . | CASRGGAQSPLHF | TGTGCCAGCAGGGGAGGGGCACAGTCACCCCTCCACTTT
. | TRBJ1-1 | TRBV30 | . | CAWRRVMNTEAFF | TGTGCCTGGAGGCGAGTAATGAACACTGAAGCTTTCTTT
. | TRBJ2-2 | TRBV18 | . | CASSVDQGGRGQGGELFF | TGTGCCAGCTCAGTGGACCAGGGAGGTAGAGGACAAGGCGGGGAGCTGTTTTTT
. | TRBJ2-2 | TRBV7-3 | . | CASSLFGNTGELFF | TGTGCCAGCAGCTTATTCGGGAACACCGGGGAGCTGTTTTTT
few | TRBJ1-2 | TRBV5-5 | TRBD1 | CASSPRQGEGYGYTF | TGTGCCAGCAGCCCTAGACAGGGGGAGGGCTATGGCTACACCTTC
. | TRBJ1-1 | TRBV6-5 | . | CASSKTGKTEAFF | TGTGCCAGCAGCAAAACGGGGAAAACTGAAGCTTTCTTT
. | TRBJ2-3 | TRBV9 | . | CASSVGQRTDTQYF | TGTGCCAGCAGCGTAGGCCAGCGGACAGATACGCAGTATTTT
once | TRBJ1-6 | TRBV7-2 | . | CASSLNSFPLHF | TGTGCCAGCAGCTTAAATTCATTTCCCCTCCACTTT
. | TRBJ1-5 | TRBV9 | . | CASSVAGVNQPQHF | TGTGCCAGCAGCGTAGCGGGGGTCAATCAGCCCCAGCATTTT
. | TRBJ2-3 | TRBV5-5 | TRBD1 | CASSLEGQLPGTDTQYF | TGTGCCAGCAGCTTGGAGGGACAGCTTCCTGGCACAGATACGCAGTATTTT
. | TRBJ2-5 | TRBV2 | TRBD2 | CASNGLAGVGVETQYF | TGTGCCAGCAATGGGCTAGCGGGAGTAGGTGTAGAGACCCAGTACTTC
. | TRBJ2-1 | TRBV19 | TRBD2 | CASSETSGSSYNEQFF | TGTGCCAGTAGTGAGACTAGCGGGAGCTCCTACAATGAGCAGTTCTTC
few | TRBJ2-3 | TRBV30 | TRBD2 | CAWKGLAGTDTQYF | TGTGCCTGGAAGGGACTAGCGGGTACAGATACGCAGTATTTT
. | TRBJ2-3 | TRBV28 | . | CASSFRTRGTDTQYF | TGTGCCAGCAGTTTTAGAACCAGGGGTACAGATACGCAGTATTTT
. | TRBJ2-1 | TRBV11-2 | . | CASSLGLSYNEQFF | TGTGCCAGCAGCCTAGGACTCTCCTACAATGAGCAGTTCTTC
. | TRBJ2-1 | TRBV7-2 | TRBD2 | CASSAGLAGDNEQFF | TGTGCCAGCAGCGCCGGACTAGCGGGAGACAATGAGCAGTTCTTC
. | TRBJ2-5 | TRBV11-3 | TRBD2 | CASSLGFSTSGQETQYF | TGTGCCAGCAGCTTAGGGTTTTCGACTAGCGGGCAAGAGACCCAGTACTTC
. | TRBJ2-7 | TRBV15 | TRBD2 | CATSSAAGTLYEQYF | TGTGCCACCAGCAGCGCAGCGGGAACACTCTACGAGCAGTACTTC
. | TRBJ2-6 | TRBV5-6 | . | CASSLLGRAPSGANVLTF | TGTGCCAGCAGCTTGTTAGGCAGGGCCCCTTCTGGGGCCAACGTCCTGACTTTC
. | TRBJ2-7 | TRBV28 | TRBD1 | CASSLPGQGAGGQYF | TGTGCCAGCAGTTTACCTGGACAGGGGGCGGGAGGGCAGTACTTC
. | TRBJ2-1 | TRBV19 | TRBD2 | CASKGAGGPYNEQFF | TGTGCCAGTAAAGGAGCGGGAGGGCCTTACAATGAGCAGTTCTTC
few | TRBJ1-1 | TRBV28 | . | CASSLGGSQTEAFF | TGTGCCAGCAGCTTAGGAGGGTCTCAAACTGAAGCTTTCTTT
. | TRBJ1-2 | TRBV25-1 | . | CASSLGDRGYTF | TGTGCCAGCAGTTTAGGGGATCGGGGCTACACCTTC
. | TRBJ2-1 | TRBV11-1 | TRBD2 | CASSLGTSGSHNEQFF | TGTGCCAGCAGCTTAGGCACTAGCGGGAGCCACAATGAGCAGTTCTTC
. | TRBJ1-2 | TRBV10-3 | . | CAISDPTVYGYTF | TGTGCCATCAGTGATCCGACAGTCTATGGCTACACCTTC
. | TRBJ2-2 | TRBV7-8 | . | CASSPNSAGELFF | TGTGCCAGCAGTCCAAACTCGGCCGGGGAGCTGTTTTTT
. | TRBJ1-1 | TRBV4-3 | TRBD1 | CASSQGPGQENTEAFF | TGCGCCAGCAGCCAGGGACCGGGACAGGAGAACACTGAAGCTTTCTTT
. | TRBJ2-1 | TRBV9 | TRBD1 | CASSDRDRGSLSSYNEQFF | TGTGCCAGCAGCGACCGGGACAGAGGATCCTTAAGCTCCTACAATGAGCAGTTCTTC
. | TRBJ2-1 | TRBV7-3 | TRBD2 | CASSSSPRLASGEQFF | TGTGCCAGCAGCTCCTCCCCACGACTAGCCTCGGGTGAGCAGTTCTTC
. | TRBJ1-1 | TRBV5-1 | . | CASSFAGGNEAFF | TGCGCCAGCAGCTTTGCGGGGGGGAATGAAGCTTTCTTT
many | TRBJ2-4 | TRBV11-2 | . | CASSFRFTVVRGNKNIQYF | TGTGCCAGCAGCTTTAGATTTACCGTCGTCAGGGGAAACAAAAACATTCAGTACTTC
. | TRBJ1-2 | TRBV28 | . | CASRGTEGRPSANYGYTF | TGTGCCAGCAGGGGGACTGAGGGCCGGCCCTCAGCTAACTATGGCTACACCTTC
. | TRBJ2-2 | TRBV6-4 | . | CASSATSNAGELFF | TGTGCCAGCAGTGCAACTAGTAACGCCGGGGAGCTGTTTTTT
few | TRBJ2-2 | TRBV3-1/TRBV3-2 | . | CASSQARAGNTGELFF | TGTGCCAGCAGCCAAGCACGCGCGGGAAACACCGGGGAGCTGTTTTTT
. | TRBJ1-2 | TRBV19 | . | CASSIVPGPSGYGYTF | TGTGCCAGTAGTATAGTTCCAGGGCCTTCTGGCTATGGCTACACCTTC
once | TRBJ1-5 | TRBV28 | . | CAAHGGGSNSNQPQHF | TGTGCCGCCCACGGGGGGGGGTCGAATAGCAATCAGCCCCAGCATTTT
. | TRBJ2-2 | TRBV9 | TRBD1 | CASSLRETGGNTGELFF | TGTGCCAGCAGCCTTCGCGAGACAGGGGGGAACACCGGGGAGCTGTTTTTT
. | TRBJ1-2 | TRBV5-1 | . | CASSLAQGLGYGYTF | TGCGCCAGCAGCTTGGCCCAGGGACTAGGGTATGGCTACACCTTC
. | TRBJ2-1 | TRBV11-2 | . | CASSSRGGNEQFF | TGTGCCAGCAGCTCAAGGGGGGGGAATGAGCAGTTCTTC
. | TRBJ2-3 | TRBV12-3/TRBV12-4 | . | CASSPRVNTQYF | TGTGCCAGCAGTCCCCGGGTGAATACGCAGTATTTT
few | TRBJ1-1 | TRBV7-6 | . | CASSPLGEGPNTEAFF | TGTGCCAGCAGCCCCCTCGGGGAGGGGCCGAACACTGAAGCTTTCTTT
once | TRBJ2-3 | TRBV28 | . | CASSSPQGWADTQYF | TGTGCCAGCAGCTCCCCTCAGGGTTGGGCAGATACGCAGTATTTT